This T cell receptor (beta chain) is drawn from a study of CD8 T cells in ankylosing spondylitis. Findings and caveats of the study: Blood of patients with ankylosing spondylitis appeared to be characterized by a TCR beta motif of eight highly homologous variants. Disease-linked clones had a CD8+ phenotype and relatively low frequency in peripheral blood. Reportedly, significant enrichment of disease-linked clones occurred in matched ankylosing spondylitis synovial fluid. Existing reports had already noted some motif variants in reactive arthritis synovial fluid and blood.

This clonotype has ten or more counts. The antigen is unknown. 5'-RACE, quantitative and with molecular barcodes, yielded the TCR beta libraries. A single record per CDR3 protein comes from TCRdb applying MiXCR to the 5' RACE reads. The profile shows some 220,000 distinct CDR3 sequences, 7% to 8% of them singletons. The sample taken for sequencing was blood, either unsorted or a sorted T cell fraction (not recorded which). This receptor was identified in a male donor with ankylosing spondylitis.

CDR3 nucleotides: TGTGCCAGCGCCAGCGGGCCGTTCGAGCAGTTCTTC. This codes for CASASGPFEQFF. The genes are TRBV27 and TRBJ2-1; TRBD2 is a possible D gene (6 bases). Germline V gene lookup returns CDR1 MNHEY and CDR2 SMNVEV (reference sequence). The V end was cut by 8 bases, the J end by 10 bases, with 15 bases between. CDR3 size: 12 residues.